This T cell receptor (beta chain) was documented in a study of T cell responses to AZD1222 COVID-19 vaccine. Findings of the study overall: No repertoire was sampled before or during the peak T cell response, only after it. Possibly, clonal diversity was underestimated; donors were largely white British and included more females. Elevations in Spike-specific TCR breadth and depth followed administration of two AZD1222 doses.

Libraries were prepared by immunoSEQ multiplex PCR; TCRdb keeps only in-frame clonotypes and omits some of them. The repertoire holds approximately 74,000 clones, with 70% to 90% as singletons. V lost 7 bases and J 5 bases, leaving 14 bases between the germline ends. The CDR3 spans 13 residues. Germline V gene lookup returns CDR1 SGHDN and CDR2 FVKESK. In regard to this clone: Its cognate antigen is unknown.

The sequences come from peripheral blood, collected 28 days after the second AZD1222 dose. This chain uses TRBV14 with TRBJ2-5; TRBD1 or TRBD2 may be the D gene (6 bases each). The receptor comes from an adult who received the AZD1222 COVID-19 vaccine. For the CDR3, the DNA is TGTGCCAGCAACCGGGGGCTGGGGGAGACCCAGTACTTC. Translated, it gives CASNRGLGETQYF.